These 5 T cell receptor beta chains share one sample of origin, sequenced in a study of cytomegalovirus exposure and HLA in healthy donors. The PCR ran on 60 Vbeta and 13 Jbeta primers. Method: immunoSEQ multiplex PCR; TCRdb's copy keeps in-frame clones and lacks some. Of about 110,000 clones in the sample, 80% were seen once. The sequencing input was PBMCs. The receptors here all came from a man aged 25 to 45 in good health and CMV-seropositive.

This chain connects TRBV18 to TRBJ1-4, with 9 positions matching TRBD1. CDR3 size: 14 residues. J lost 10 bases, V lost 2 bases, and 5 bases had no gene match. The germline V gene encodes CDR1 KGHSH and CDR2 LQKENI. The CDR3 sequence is CASSPGQGYGKLFF. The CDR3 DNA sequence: TGTGCCAGCTCACCAGGACAGGGGTACGGAAAACTGTTTTTT.

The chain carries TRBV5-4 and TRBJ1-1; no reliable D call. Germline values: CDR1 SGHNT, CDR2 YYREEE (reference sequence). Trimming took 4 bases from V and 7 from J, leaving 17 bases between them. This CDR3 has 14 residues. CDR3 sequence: CASSPSAEPGEAFF. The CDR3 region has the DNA TGTGCCAGCAGCCCCTCCGCCGAGCCCGGTGAAGCTTTCTTT.

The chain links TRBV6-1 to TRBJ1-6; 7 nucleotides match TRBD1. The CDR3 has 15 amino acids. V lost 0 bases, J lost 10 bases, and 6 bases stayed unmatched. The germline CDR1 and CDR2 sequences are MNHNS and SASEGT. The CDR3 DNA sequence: TGTGCCAGCAGTGAAGCGAACAGGGGACGGTCACCCCTCCACTTT. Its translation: CASSEANRGRSPLHF.

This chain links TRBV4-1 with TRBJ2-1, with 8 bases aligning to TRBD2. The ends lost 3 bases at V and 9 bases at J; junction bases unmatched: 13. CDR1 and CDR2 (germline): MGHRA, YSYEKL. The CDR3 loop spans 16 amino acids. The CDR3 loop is CASSQIGSGGAAEQFF. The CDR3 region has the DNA TGCGCCAGCAGCCAGATCGGGTCCGGGGGGGCCGCTGAGCAGTTCTTC.

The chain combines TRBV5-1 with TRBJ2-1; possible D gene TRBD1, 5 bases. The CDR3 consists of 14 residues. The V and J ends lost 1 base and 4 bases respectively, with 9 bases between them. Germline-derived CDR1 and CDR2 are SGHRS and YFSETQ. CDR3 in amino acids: CASSLLQAYNEQFF. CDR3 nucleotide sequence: TGCGCCAGCAGCTTGTTACAGGCTTACAATGAGCAGTTCTTC.